The rows below give T cell receptor beta chains drawn from one sample of a study of blood T cell repertoires in COVID-19. TCRdb's copy holds only in-frame clones and misses some; the assay was immunoSEQ multiplex PCR. Of 150,000 to 200,000 clones in the sample, approximately 85% were seen once. The source material was peripheral blood. These receptors all stem from a man in his sixties who had recovered from COVID-19. CDR3s include the opening cysteine and the closing phenylalanine or tryptophan. The D gene is left open where the match is weak. Expanded clones are given a class, and other clones once, few, many or no size at all.

d_call j_call v_call clone_size cdr3_nt cdr3_aa
- TRBJ2-3 TRBV7-3 - TGTGCCAGCAGCTTAACAGGGGTTGGCACAGATACGCAGTATTTT CASSLTGVGTDTQYF
- TRBJ1-6 TRBV5-4 - TGTGCCAGCACCGTAGAGCTGGATTCACCCCTCCACTTT CASTVELDSPLHF
TRBD1 TRBJ1-1 TRBV11-2 - TGTGCCAGCAGCTTAGGGGACAGAACTGAAGCTTTCTTT CASSLGDRTEAFF
- TRBJ1-4 TRBV2 - TGTGCCCTACAGGGTGAAAAACTGTTTTTT CALQGEKLFF
- TRBJ1-1 TRBV7-3 - TGTGCCAGCAGCTTATCAGGACAAAGGAACACTGAAGCTTTCTTT CASSLSGQRNTEAFF
TRBD1 TRBJ1-5 TRBV6-2/TRBV6-3 - TGTGCCAGCAGTTACGAGGGGGCAGGAGGTCAGCCCCAGCATTTT CASSYEGAGGQPQHF
- TRBJ1-2 TRBV6-5 - TGTGCCAGCAGTTACACACAGGAGCTAAATGGCTACACCTTC CASSYTQELNGYTF
TRBD2 TRBJ2-3 TRBV11-2 - TGTGCCAGCAGCGCAACTAGCGGGGGGGTTCCAGATACGCAGTATTTT CASSATSGGVPDTQYF
TRBD1 TRBJ2-7 TRBV7-2 few TGTGCCAGCAGCCCAGGGACAGGGGGCAGCAAGTACTTC CASSPGTGGSKYF
TRBD1 TRBJ1-1 TRBV5-4 - TGTGCCAGCAGCTTCTATGGCAGGGGGCCCAACACTGAAGCTTTCTTT CASSFYGRGPNTEAFF
TRBD2 TRBJ2-3 TRBV15 - TGTGCCACCAGCAGAGATCCCCAGGCGGGGGGCCTCACAGATACGCAGTATTTT CATSRDPQAGGLTDTQYF
TRBD1 TRBJ2-3 TRBV24-1 - TGTGCCACCAGTGAGGGAGGACAGGGGGCGAAAGATACGCAGTATTTT CATSEGGQGAKDTQYF
TRBD1 TRBJ1-2 TRBV6-1 - TGTGCCAGCAGGGAAGGGACAGATAACTATGGCTACACCTTC CASREGTDNYGYTF
- TRBJ2-7 TRBV19 - TGTGCCAGTAGTAAGGGGAATTTTCCCTACGAGCAGTACTTC CASSKGNFPYEQYF
- TRBJ1-2 TRBV18 once TGTGCCAGCTCACCACCGTCGACAGCATCTTACTATGGCTACACCTTC CASSPPSTASYYGYTF
- TRBJ1-1 TRBV7-2 - TGTGCCAGCAGCCAAAACAGGGAATGGACTGAAGCTTTCTTT CASSQNREWTEAFF
TRBD1 TRBJ1-1 TRBV30 - TGTGCCTGGAATAGGGGGACAGCCTTGAACACTGAAGCTTTCTTT CAWNRGTALNTEAFF
TRBD1 TRBJ1-2 TRBV5-6 - TGTGCCAGCAGACCCCAGGGGGCGAATTATGGCTACACCTTC CASRPQGANYGYTF
TRBD1 TRBJ1-2 TRBV29-1 - TGCAGCGCCGCTGACAGGGACTATGGCTACACCTTC CSAADRDYGYTF
- TRBJ1-1 TRBV27 once TGTGCCAGCAGTTTGAACAGGGTTACCGCCAACACTGAAGCTTTCTTT CASSLNRVTANTEAFF
TRBD1 TRBJ1-1 TRBV9 - TGTGCCAGTACTCCAGGGGGCGGTTACACTGAAGCTTTCTTT CASTPGGGYTEAFF
- TRBJ1-6 TRBV5-6 - TGTGCCAGCAGCTTGGGACAGTCCTATAATTCACCCCTCCACTTT CASSLGQSYNSPLHF
TRBD2 TRBJ2-1 TRBV9 - TGTGCCAGCAGCGTCTTCGGGGGGTATGAGCAGTTCTTC CASSVFGGYEQFF
- TRBJ2-5 TRBV7-6 - TGTGCCAGCAGCTTACAAACGGGGAGCGGAGGGGCCCAGTACTTC CASSLQTGSGGAQYF
- TRBJ2-7 TRBV9 - TGTGCCAGCAGCGCTGTAGCGAGGGACGAGCAGTACTTC CASSAVARDEQYF
TRBD1 TRBJ2-3 TRBV11-2 - TGTGCCAGCAGCTTACAGGGGGTACTCACAGATACGCAGTATTTT CASSLQGVLTDTQYF
- TRBJ1-2 TRBV6-1 once TGTGCCAGCAGTGAAAGTGCGAGGTACTTTAACTATGGCTACACCTTC CASSESARYFNYGYTF
TRBD1 TRBJ1-5 TRBV7-8 - TGTGCCAGCAGCTCAAACGCAGGGGGCGCGAGTCAGCCCCAGCATTTT CASSSNAGGASQPQHF
TRBD1 TRBJ1-3 TRBV9 - TGTGCCAGCAGGGGACAGGGTGACACCATATATTTT CASRGQGDTIYF